Listed below are T cell receptor beta chains from one sample, sequenced in a study of T cell responses to AZD1222 COVID-19 vaccine. Repertoires were generated with immunoSEQ multiplex PCR, while TCRdb's copy carries only in-frame clones and drops some. The sample contains more than 75,000 clones, approximately 83% of which appear only once. The source material was peripheral blood, sampled 28 days after the second AZD1222 dose. These receptor sequences come from an adult who received the AZD1222 COVID-19 vaccine. Each CDR3 is given with its conserved first and last residue. A D gene is named only where the DNA matches it firmly. Size is omitted from some rows. Given values are once, few, many or a class for expanded clones.

D: NA; V: TRBV3-1/TRBV3-2; size: NA; J: TRBJ2-1; length: 15; DNA: TGTGCCAGCAGCCAAGTATGGGTGCACTACAATGAGCAGTTCTTC; CDR3: CASSQVWVHYNEQFF
D: NA; V: TRBV19; size: NA; J: TRBJ2-1; length: 14; DNA: TGTGCCAGTAGTATAGATCCAAGGGCCAATGAGCAGTTCTTC; CDR3: CASSIDPRANEQFF
D: NA; V: TRBV6-2/TRBV6-3; size: NA; J: TRBJ2-1; length: 12; DNA: TGTGCCAGCAGTTACCTGTATAATGAGCAGTTCTTC; CDR3: CASSYLYNEQFF
D: NA; V: TRBV10-3; size: NA; J: TRBJ1-1; length: 15; DNA: TGTGCCATCAGTGACTCAGAAGTCCTGAACACTGAAGCTTTCTTT; CDR3: CAISDSEVLNTEAFF
D: TRBD2; V: TRBV7-2; size: NA; J: TRBJ2-1; length: 15; DNA: TGTGCCAGCAGTGCAACTCGGACTAGCGGCGAAGAACAGTTCTTC; CDR3: CASSATRTSGEEQFF
D: NA; V: TRBV5-6; size: NA; J: TRBJ2-7; length: 14; DNA: TGTGCCAGCAGCCTGGAGGGGAGCTCCTACGAGCAGTACTTC; CDR3: CASSLEGSSYEQYF
D: NA; V: TRBV19; size: NA; J: TRBJ1-6; length: 14; DNA: TGTGCCAGTAGTATATTCGGTTGGAATTCACCCCTCCACTTT; CDR3: CASSIFGWNSPLHF
D: NA; V: TRBV18; size: NA; J: TRBJ1-2; length: 13; DNA: TGTGCCAGCTCACGGGACACTAACTATGGCTACACCTTC; CDR3: CASSRDTNYGYTF
D: NA; V: TRBV5-4; size: NA; J: TRBJ2-1; length: 15; DNA: TGTGCCAGCAGCCCCACTTCCATCTCGGTCAATGAGCAGTTCTTC; CDR3: CASSPTSISVNEQFF
D: TRBD2; V: TRBV19; size: once; J: TRBJ2-1; length: 14; DNA: TGTGCCAGTAGTATGGGACTAGCGGGAGGTGAGCAGTTCTTC; CDR3: CASSMGLAGGEQFF
D: NA; V: TRBV15; size: NA; J: TRBJ1-5; length: 15; DNA: TGTGCCACCAGCAGCGCCGGGTCCTCCAATCAGCCCCAGCATTTT; CDR3: CATSSAGSSNQPQHF
D: NA; V: TRBV6-6; size: NA; J: TRBJ2-5; length: 16; DNA: TGTGCCAGCAGTTACTCCGTGGGGACGGCATCGGGGACCCAGTACTTC; CDR3: CASSYSVGTASGTQYF
D: NA; V: TRBV6-2/TRBV6-3; size: NA; J: TRBJ1-1; length: 12; DNA: TGTGCCAGCAGTTACCAGAGGACTGAAGCTTTCTTT; CDR3: CASSYQRTEAFF
D: NA; V: TRBV6-1; size: few; J: TRBJ1-6; length: 16; DNA: TGTGCCAGCAGTGAAGAAGGGTTTACCTATAATTCACCCCTCCACTTT; CDR3: CASSEEGFTYNSPLHF
D: TRBD1; V: TRBV6-2/TRBV6-3; size: NA; J: TRBJ1-1; length: 16; DNA: TGTGCCAGCAGTGGAGGAACCGGGACAGCGAACACTGAAGCTTTCTTT; CDR3: CASSGGTGTANTEAFF
D: NA; V: TRBV10-3; size: NA; J: TRBJ1-1; length: 14; DNA: TGTGCCATCAGTACAGGGAGTGCGAACACTGAAGCTTTCTTT; CDR3: CAISTGSANTEAFF
D: NA; V: TRBV19; size: NA; J: TRBJ1-1; length: 13; DNA: TGTGCCAGTAGTATGAGGGACTCCACTGAAGCTTTCTTT; CDR3: CASSMRDSTEAFF
D: TRBD1; V: TRBV19; size: NA; J: TRBJ2-7; length: 16; DNA: TGTGCCAGTAGTAGGATTCCGGGACAGGGGTCCTACGAGCAGTACTTC; CDR3: CASSRIPGQGSYEQYF
D: TRBD1; V: TRBV10-3; size: NA; J: TRBJ1-2; length: 15; DNA: TGTGCCATCAGTGAGCGGACAGGGGGCGCGGGTGGCTACACCTTC; CDR3: CAISERTGGAGGYTF
D: TRBD1; V: TRBV27; size: NA; J: TRBJ1-2; length: 13; DNA: TGTGCCAGCAGTCGGGACAGGAACTATGGCTACACCTTC; CDR3: CASSRDRNYGYTF
D: NA; V: TRBV28; size: NA; J: TRBJ1-5; length: 15; DNA: TGTGCCAGCAGTTTAAAAGTAACCTACAATCAGCCCCAGCATTTT; CDR3: CASSLKVTYNQPQHF
D: TRBD1; V: TRBV2; size: NA; J: TRBJ2-7; length: 12; DNA: TGTGCCAGTGGACAGGGCGCCTACGAGCAGTACTTC; CDR3: CASGQGAYEQYF
D: TRBD1; V: TRBV28; size: NA; J: TRBJ2-7; length: 15; DNA: TGTGCCAGCAGTCGCTCCGGGACAGGGGGCTACGAGCAGTACTTC; CDR3: CASSRSGTGGYEQYF
D: TRBD2; V: TRBV5-6; size: NA; J: TRBJ2-1; length: 13; DNA: TGTGCCAGCAGCACAGGGACTAGCGAAGTTCTTTTCTTC; CDR3: CASSTGTSEVLFF
D: NA; V: TRBV4-2; size: NA; J: TRBJ1-2; length: 15; DNA: TGTGCCAGCAGCCAAGAAAACAGTCGTGGATATGGCTACACCTTC; CDR3: CASSQENSRGYGYTF
D: NA; V: TRBV6-2/TRBV6-3; size: NA; J: TRBJ1-5; length: 16; DNA: TGTGCCAGCAGTTACGTGGGAAGGGGTGCCAATCAGCCCCAGCATTTT; CDR3: CASSYVGRGANQPQHF
D: NA; V: TRBV27; size: NA; J: TRBJ2-7; length: 14; DNA: TGTGCCAGCAGTGGGAGCCTTATAGGGTCCGAGCAGTACTTC; CDR3: CASSGSLIGSEQYF
D: TRBD1; V: TRBV30; size: NA; J: TRBJ1-6; length: 14; DNA: TGTGCCTCAGGTCCACAGGGGGCGAATTCACCCCTCCACTTT; CDR3: CASGPQGANSPLHF
D: NA; V: TRBV4-3; size: NA; J: TRBJ1-5; length: 14; DNA: TGCGCCAGCAGCCCCAACCACCAAAATCAGCCCCAGCATTTT; CDR3: CASSPNHQNQPQHF
D: TRBD1; V: TRBV19; size: few; J: TRBJ1-2; length: 16; DNA: TGTGCCAGTAGTTTTGCCGGGACAGGAGCTAACTATGGCTACACCTTC; CDR3: CASSFAGTGANYGYTF
D: TRBD1; V: TRBV5-1; size: NA; J: TRBJ2-7; length: 16; DNA: TGCGCCAGCAGCTTGGTCGGGACAGGGGTTACCTACGAGCAGTACTTC; CDR3: CASSLVGTGVTYEQYF
D: TRBD1; V: TRBV29-1; size: NA; J: TRBJ2-1; length: 13; DNA: TGCAGCTCCCGGGACAGGGGGCGGAATGAGCAGTTCTTC; CDR3: CSSRDRGRNEQFF
D: NA; V: TRBV24-1; size: NA; J: TRBJ2-3; length: 12; DNA: TGTGCCACCAGTCGATCCACAGATACGCAGTATTTT; CDR3: CATSRSTDTQYF
D: TRBD1; V: TRBV7-2; size: NA; J: TRBJ1-2; length: 15; DNA: TGTGCCAGCAGTCGACCGGGACAGGGTTACTATGGCTACACCTTC; CDR3: CASSRPGQGYYGYTF
D: NA; V: TRBV2; size: NA; J: TRBJ1-4; length: 13; DNA: TGTGCCAGCAGTGCAGGACAAGCCTTTAAACTGTTTTTT; CDR3: CASSAGQAFKLFF
D: NA; V: TRBV7-8; size: once; J: TRBJ1-1; length: 16; DNA: TGTGCCAGCAGCTTAACAATAGGGCAGAGACTGTCTGAAGCTTTCTTT; CDR3: CASSLTIGQRLSEAFF
D: NA; V: TRBV28; size: once; J: TRBJ1-2; length: 12; DNA: TGTGCCAGCACCCTGTCAGGGCTTGGCTACACCTTC; CDR3: CASTLSGLGYTF
D: TRBD1; V: TRBV10-3; size: medium-sized; J: TRBJ1-3; length: 13; DNA: TGTGCCATAAGACAGGGCTCTGGAAACACCATATATTTT; CDR3: CAIRQGSGNTIYF
D: NA; V: TRBV3-1/TRBV3-2; size: NA; J: TRBJ1-1; length: 12; DNA: TGTGCCAGCAGCCACGGGAACACTGAAGCTTTCTTT; CDR3: CASSHGNTEAFF
D: TRBD2; V: TRBV19; size: NA; J: TRBJ2-7; length: 15; DNA: TGTGCCAGTAGTATAGATTCCGTCCGCGGGGGCGAGCAGTACTTC; CDR3: CASSIDSVRGGEQYF
D: NA; V: TRBV14; size: NA; J: TRBJ1-1; length: 14; DNA: TGTGCCAGCAGCCATCCGAGGAGGAACACTGAAGCTTTCTTT; CDR3: CASSHPRRNTEAFF
D: NA; V: TRBV7-6; size: NA; J: TRBJ2-1; length: 16; DNA: TGTGCCAGCAGCTTAGCGCGAAGCCCCACGACGGGTGAGCAGTTCTTC; CDR3: CASSLARSPTTGEQFF
D: TRBD1; V: TRBV2; size: once; J: TRBJ2-1; length: 13; DNA: TGTGCCAGAAGTGGACAGGGGCCACATGAGCAGTTCTTC; CDR3: CARSGQGPHEQFF
D: NA; V: TRBV19; size: NA; J: TRBJ2-7; length: 14; DNA: TGTGCCAGTAGTATAGGTCCGAGAACCTACGAGCAGTACTTC; CDR3: CASSIGPRTYEQYF
D: NA; V: TRBV2; size: NA; J: TRBJ1-3; length: 14; DNA: TGTGCCAGCAGTCGGGAGGGGGCTGGAAACACCATATATTTT; CDR3: CASSREGAGNTIYF
D: TRBD1; V: TRBV28; size: NA; J: TRBJ1-2; length: 13; DNA: TGTGCCAGCAGTTTATACAGGGGGCGAGGCTACACCTTC; CDR3: CASSLYRGRGYTF
D: NA; V: TRBV7-2; size: NA; J: TRBJ2-4; length: 15; DNA: TGTGCCAGCAGACGAGACTATCTAGCCAAAAACATTCAGTACTTC; CDR3: CASRRDYLAKNIQYF
D: NA; V: TRBV11-2; size: NA; J: TRBJ1-5; length: 12; DNA: TGTGCCAGCAGCTTAGAGAATCAGCCCCAGCATTTT; CDR3: CASSLENQPQHF
D: TRBD1; V: TRBV7-9; size: few; J: TRBJ1-3; length: 14; DNA: TGTGCCAGCAGAACGGACAGGGATGGAAACACCATATATTTT; CDR3: CASRTDRDGNTIYF
D: NA; V: TRBV9; size: NA; J: TRBJ2-1; length: 12; DNA: TGTGCCAGCAGCGTTTACTACAATGAGCAGTTCTTC; CDR3: CASSVYYNEQFF
D: TRBD2; V: TRBV28; size: NA; J: TRBJ2-1; length: 16; DNA: TGTGCCAGCAGTTTTCGTCCTAGCGGAACTTACAATGAGCAGTTCTTC; CDR3: CASSFRPSGTYNEQFF
D: NA; V: TRBV28; size: once; J: TRBJ2-7; length: 16; DNA: TGTGCCAGCAGTCCAAACAGGCGGCGGGGAGGCTACGAGCAGTACTTC; CDR3: CASSPNRRRGGYEQYF
D: TRBD2; V: TRBV7-6; size: once; J: TRBJ2-3; length: 15; DNA: TGTGCCAGCAGCTTCCTAGCGGGAAATACAGATACGCAGTATTTT; CDR3: CASSFLAGNTDTQYF
D: NA; V: TRBV30; size: NA; J: TRBJ2-1; length: 13; DNA: TGTGCCTGGAGGTACAGGGTCGGAGGTGAGCAGTTCTTC; CDR3: CAWRYRVGGEQFF
D: TRBD2; V: TRBV7-2; size: NA; J: TRBJ2-7; length: 16; DNA: TGTGCCAGCAGCTTTATTGTGGGAGGGCAGTCCTACGAGCAGTACTTC; CDR3: CASSFIVGGQSYEQYF
D: NA; V: TRBV11-2; size: NA; J: TRBJ1-1; length: 15; DNA: TGTGCCAGCAGCTTTAGGGGCAGGGTGAACACTGAAGCTTTCTTT; CDR3: CASSFRGRVNTEAFF
D: TRBD1; V: TRBV30; size: NA; J: TRBJ2-1; length: 13; DNA: TGTGCCTGGGAACAGGGGGCTTTGAATGAGCAGTTCTTC; CDR3: CAWEQGALNEQFF
D: TRBD1; V: TRBV7-3; size: NA; J: TRBJ2-7; length: 14; DNA: TGTGCCAGCAGCTCTTCAGGGGGCGCGAACGAGCAGTACTTC; CDR3: CASSSSGGANEQYF
D: TRBD1; V: TRBV9; size: few; J: TRBJ2-7; length: 14; DNA: TGTGCCAGCACCAGGGGACAGGATTCCTACGAGCAGTACTTC; CDR3: CASTRGQDSYEQYF